This TCR beta chain appears in the sequencing data of a study of regulatory T cells in long-lasting Graves disease (dated by TCRdb to 2020 to 2023). Some background on the complete study: Persistent Graves' disease meant more than 5 years of antithyroid drug treatment with TSH receptor autoantibodies that stayed positive. Persistent Graves' disease patients were compared with newly diagnosed Graves' disease patients by peripheral blood TCR sequencing and RNA sequencing. The study took place in China and was registered as a clinical trial. TCR sequencing covered some 13 persistent and approximately 20 newly diagnosed Graves' disease patients, 33 samples in total. On average, persistent Graves' disease patients in the clinical cohort had been on antithyroid drugs for around ten years. Beyond this particular receptor, the publication reports: Patients with persistent disease shared more public clonotypes (about 2,500) than newly diagnosed patients did (966). Sequencing and analysis were restricted to the TCR beta chain. The authors noted that the small sample size was a limitation that may lower accuracy. Persistent Graves' disease patients showed lower TCR Shannon entropy and fewer highly expanded clones than newly diagnosed patients, suggesting clonal expansion. Only peripheral blood was studied, because thyroid tissue, the primary lesion, was inaccessible. Preferential use of TRBV28, TRBJ1-2 and TRBJ2-5 was observed in persistent disease, whereas TRBV20-1 and TRBJ2-1 were favored in newly diagnosed disease.

Receptor libraries were prepared by multiplex PCR. Instrument on record: Illumina HiSeq 4000. TCR beta libraries were built with iRepertoire HTBI primers and Arm-PCR amplification of CDR3 regions. Before sequencing, the PCR products underwent gel purification. The authors' analysis ran thus. Across samples, roughly 60 TRBV and 13 to 15 TRBJ segments were identified and used for gene usage analysis of CDR3 amino acid clonotypes. COPE and FqMerger were used to merge filtered high-quality paired reads into contigs. BLAST was used to align contigs to IMGT TRBV, TRBD and TRBJ reference genes, and CDR3 was defined according to IMGT. Clonotypes above 0.1% frequency were classified as highly expanded clones. Shannon entropy was used to measure repertoire diversity, and the Gini coefficient was used to measure V-J evenness. A clonotype was considered public if more than one individual shared it. Starting from the raw public reads, TCRdb applied fastp trimming at Q25, assembled clones with MiXCR and retained in-frame beta chains. A single entry per CDR3 protein holds the most common genes and DNA from its merged rows. The V and J calls here are based on TCRdb, not the publication. Present in this sample are 300,000 to 500,000 distinct CDR3 sequences, less than 25% of which were seen just once. The biggest ten clones account for roughly 20% of the sample.

V is pared back by 8 bases and J by 9 bases, with 20 bases lying between the germline termini. The CDR3 numbers 13 residues from cysteine through phenylalanine. Only CDR3 DNA remains: 39 bases, in frame from the first base. In this sample, this clonotype turned up many times. Its specific antigen is unknown. One base away there is no much larger clone; base qualities are not given. The time point label, as the study defines it: persistent/refractory GD, antithyroid drugs over 5 years with positive TRAb. For both TCR sequencing and RNA sequencing, RNA was extracted from PBMCs using TRIzol. The diagnosis of Graves' disease was made according to American Thyroid Association guidelines. The patients came from an endocrinology department in Xi'an, China. Each patient gave approximately 10 milliliters of peripheral blood, collected in an EDTA anticoagulant tube. Ficoll Paque Plus density gradient separation was used to isolate PBMCs, and no further T cell sorting was done. An Agilent 2100 Bioanalyzer and agarose gel were used to check RNA quality, and a NanoDrop 2000 was used to measure RNA concentration.

The sequencing used peripheral blood mononuclear cells (PBMCs), collected when the disease was refractory, from a patient treated with antithyroid drugs. The chain is encoded by TRBV12-3 or TRBV12-4 joined to TRBJ2-7; perhaps TRBD2 is the D gene, with 6 bases matching. The TCR comes from a female donor with Graves disease. The sequence in DNA is TGTGCCAGCGCTGGGGGGAGTCACTCCCGGCAGTACTTC. Translated, it gives CASAGGSHSRQYF.